These T cell receptor beta chains were read from a single sample in a study of blood T cells in healthy people across ages. TCRdb analysed the 5' RACE reads with MiXCR anew, one entry per CDR3 protein. The table includes roughly 410,000 distinct CDR3 sequences, 50% to 60% detected once. The sample was blood. These receptors came from a man aged 55 to 70 in good health. Each CDR3 is given with its conserved first and last residue. Each record gives: clone size, J gene, D gene, V gene, CDR3 DNA, CDR3 protein. A D gene is named only where the DNA matches it firmly. Part of the rows lack a size; the others show once, few, many or a class for expanded clones.

NA,TRBJ2-4,TRBD2,TRBV28,TGTGCCAGCGCAACCCGGGGGAGGGGCTCGACGCAGTACTTC,CASATRGRGSTQYF
NA,TRBJ1-5,NA,TRBV6-2/TRBV6-3,TGTGCCAGCAGTTACTCGACAGCTAGCAATCAGCCCCGGCATTTT,CASSYSTASNQPRHF
NA,TRBJ2-5,NA,TRBV4-3,TGCGCCAGCAGCCAAGCGGGTAAACAAGAGACCCAGTACTTC,CASSQAGKQETQYF
NA,TRBJ2-5,NA,TRBV12-3/TRBV12-4,TGTGCCAGCAGTTTATCGCGCCGTCCGGAGACCCAGTACTTC,CASSLSRRPETQYF
NA,TRBJ1-6,NA,TRBV7-8,TGTGCCAGCAGCCCTAATGTGGGTCGGGTTAATTCACCCCTCCACTTT,CASSPNVGRVNSPLHF
NA,TRBJ2-7,NA,TRBV6-5,TGTGCCAGCAGTTATCTAGGGATGACTACCTACGAGCAGTACTTC,CASSYLGMTTYEQYF
few,TRBJ2-4,NA,TRBV6-5,TGTGCCAGTTTGGACAGCCTAGCCAAAAACATTCAGTACTTC,CASLDSLAKNIQYF
NA,TRBJ2-2,NA,TRBV9,TGTGCCAGCAGCGTAGTGACTAGCGGGGAGCTGTTTTTT,CASSVVTSGELFF
few,TRBJ2-7,TRBD2,TRBV20-1,TGCAGTGCTAGGGCTATAGCGGGCTCCTACGAGCAGTACTTC,CSARAIAGSYEQYF
many,TRBJ2-7,NA,TRBV12-3/TRBV12-4,TGTGCCAGCAGTTTTGGATCCAGGGCGAACGAGCAGTACTTC,CASSFGSRANEQYF
few,TRBJ2-5,NA,TRBV7-7,TGTGCTAGCAGCTTAGAGGCAGGGGAAGAGACCCAGTACTTC,CASSLEAGEETQYF
NA,TRBJ2-2,NA,TRBV29-1,TGCAGCGTTGAAGGGAGTAGGGCCGGGGAGCTGTTTTTT,CSVEGSRAGELFF
few,TRBJ2-7,TRBD1,TRBV18,TGTGCCAGCTCACTAAAGTTAAGGGACAGGGGGTCCTACGAGCAGTACTTC,CASSLKLRDRGSYEQYF
NA,TRBJ1-4,NA,TRBV7-9,TGTGCCAGCAGCTTATTAGTGGGAGGTGATACAACTAATGAAAAACTGTTTTTT,CASSLLVGGDTTNEKLFF
few,TRBJ1-1,NA,TRBV20-1,TGCAGTGCTAAGTCAGGGGACACTGAAGCTTTCTTT,CSAKSGDTEAFF
NA,TRBJ2-2,TRBD2,TRBV27,TGTGCCAGCAGTTTCGCGGGGGTTCCCGGGGAGCTGTTTTTT,CASSFAGVPGELFF
NA,TRBJ1-6,NA,TRBV7-2,TGTGCCAGCAGCCTTCGACAGACTAATTCACCCCTCCACTTT,CASSLRQTNSPLHF
NA,TRBJ2-3,TRBD2,TRBV20-1,TGCAGTGCTAGGCCAGGACTAGCGGGGGGGCGGGATACGCAGTATTTT,CSARPGLAGGRDTQYF
many,TRBJ2-5,TRBD2,TRBV7-9,TGTGCCAGCAGCTACCCTAGCGGGGGGCTCGAAACCCAGTACTTC,CASSYPSGGLETQYF
NA,TRBJ1-1,NA,TRBV28,TGTGCCAGCAGTTTACCCACAGGGTGGGGCACTGAAGCTTTCTTT,CASSLPTGWGTEAFF